The 24 T cell receptor beta chains listed next were all sequenced from one sample in a study of T cell responses to AZD1222 COVID-19 vaccine (dated by TCRdb to the early 2020s). Libraries were prepared through the immunoSEQ multiplex PCR assay. The immuneACCESS repertoire file appears here via TCRdb, limited to in-frame rearrangements. These files lack a portion of the clones; in checked studies, under half of the deficit traces to unresolved V genes, and the cause of the others is not known. The sample table lists some 130,000 clones, around 85% of them with a count of one. Around 8.6% of the sample lies in the top ten. The time point label of this sample denotes: baseline before first vaccination. This specimen consisted of peripheral blood, obtained on day 0 of AZD1222 vaccination. The receptors were gathered from an adult in good health.

V usage is TRBV5-1 and J usage is TRBJ2-2, with D possibly matching TRBD2 (5 bases). V lost 4 bases and J lost 3, with 13 bases in between. CDR1 and CDR2 from the germline V gene are SGHRS and YFSETQ. The CDR3 consists of 15 residues. This chain's CDR3 is CASSPQGSHTGELFF. The CDR3 nucleotides read TGCGCCAGCAGCCCTCAAGGGAGCCACACCGGGGAGCTGTTTTTT.

V is TRBV7-8 and J is TRBJ2-1; no firm D call. Germline V lookup: CDR1 SGHVS, CDR2 FQNEAQ. This CDR3 is built from 11 residues. V was trimmed by 1 base and J by 15 bases, leaving 10 bases between them. The CDR3, as DNA: TGTGCCAGCAGCTTAGGGAACCGGCCGTTCTTC. This encodes CASSLGNRPFF.

V is TRBV19 and J is TRBJ2-6; 8 bases map to TRBD1. The CDR3 spans 20 residues. V lost 7 bases to trimming and J lost 2 bases; unmatched junction nucleotides: 19. Germline CDR1 is LNHDA and CDR2 is SQIVND (reference sequence). The CDR3 nucleotides are TGTGCCAGTACGGTAGGGTTGACAGGGGCCCTATCGACTGGGGCCAACGTCCTGACTTTC. Protein sequence: CASTVGLTGALSTGANVLTF.

The chain employs TRBV7-9 and TRBJ1-4; tentatively, D is TRBD1 (5 bases). CDR3 length equals 14 residues. Trimming cost V 7 bases and J 8 bases, with 17 bases left between them. Germline CDR1 SEHNR, CDR2 FQNEAQ (reference sequence). In nucleotides, the CDR3 is TGTGCCAGCACCTCACGGGGTGAGGGGGAAAAACTGTTTTTT. It encodes CASTSRGEGEKLFF.

This clone was observed a single time. The sample holds other DNA sequences that translate to the same CDR3. The V call is TRBV15, the J call TRBJ1-1, with TRBD1 matching over 7 bases. The V and J ends lost 0 bases and 0 bases, in that order; junction bases with no gene match: 1. Germline loops: CDR1 LNHNV, CDR2 YYDKDF (reference sequence). This CDR3 comprises 15 residues. The CDR3 nucleotides are TGTGCCACCAGCAGAGAGACAGGGATGAACACTGAAGCTTTCTTT. Encoded protein: CATSRETGMNTEAFF.

The chain links TRBV7-2 to TRBJ1-6; D gene ambiguous. This CDR3 is 13 amino acids long. Trimming stripped 3 bases from V and 8 bases from J, with 8 bases between. Germline CDR1 reads SGHTA; CDR2 reads FQGNSA. CDR3 sequence: CASSFQPDSPLHF. Here the CDR3 DNA reads TGTGCCAGCAGCTTCCAACCCGATTCACCCCTCCACTTT.

This clone was seen more than once but under ten times. The V and J genes are TRBV19 and TRBJ1-6, with 8 nucleotides matching TRBD1. The V segment lost 6 bases and the J segment 7 bases; nucleotides outside the gene matches: 8. The CDR3 covers 15 residues. Germline loops: CDR1 LNHDA, CDR2 SQIVND (reference sequence). The CDR3 here is CASRKSGTGNSPLHF. CDR3 coding DNA: TGTGCCAGTAGAAAATCCGGGACAGGAAATTCACCCCTCCACTTT.

V usage is TRBV6-1 and J usage is TRBJ1-2; D not resolved. V was pared by 3 bases and J by 8 bases, with 22 bases between. The V gene's germline CDR1 is MNHNS and CDR2 SASEGT. The CDR3 loop spans 16 amino acids. In nucleotides, the CDR3 is TGTGCCAGCAGTGACGAGCAGGCCCCCTCAGATTGGGGCTACACCTTC. Translated, it gives CASSDEQAPSDWGYTF.

The rearrangement joins TRBV27 to TRBJ2-7; 13 nucleotides agree with TRBD2. Trimming took 6 bases from V and 7 from J; bases not matched to a gene: 18. Germline loops: CDR1 MNHEY, CDR2 SMNVEV (reference sequence). The CDR3 covers 18 residues. CDR3 sequence (DNA): TGTGCCAGCAGCCGCGGACAGGTTGGACTAGCGGGAGTCGAAGAGCAGTACTTC. Protein sequence: CASSRGQVGLAGVEEQYF.

The V and J genes are TRBV12-3 or TRBV12-4 and TRBJ2-2; D ambiguous. The CDR3 has 13 amino acids. The V end lost 4 bases, the J end lost 5 bases, and 8 bases lay between the germline ends. The CDR3 DNA is TGTGCCAGCAGTTCGATGAGGACCGGGGAGCTGTTTTTT. It encodes CASSSMRTGELFF.

This sequence joins TRBV28 and TRBJ1-3, with D possibly TRBD1 on 6 matching bases. The CDR3 extends over 14 amino acids. Looked up from germline, CDR1 is MDHEN and CDR2 is SYDVKM. The V end lost 5 bases, the J end lost 0 bases, and 8 bases lay between the germline ends. The CDR3 is CASSQGFSGNTIYF. CDR3 in DNA: TGTGCCAGCAGTCAGGGGTTCTCTGGAAACACCATATATTTT. Full variable domain (remainder filled in from reference TRBV28 and TRBJ1-3): DVKVTQSSRYLVKRTGEKVFLECVQDMDHENMFWYRQDPGLGLRLIYFSYDVKMKEKGDIPEGYSVSREKKERFSLILESASTNQTSMYLCASSQGFSGNTIYFGEGSWLTVV.

The chain combines TRBV28 with TRBJ2-3; 14 bases are shared with TRBD2. J was trimmed by 2 bases and V by 2 bases; bases with no gene match: 18. The germline V gene encodes CDR1 MDHEN and CDR2 SYDVKM. The CDR3 sequence is 22 residues long. Here the CDR3 reads CASSLPLQPGLAGARSTDTQYF. CDR3 sequence (DNA): TGTGCCAGCAGTTTACCTCTCCAACCGGGACTAGCGGGGGCGCGATCCACAGATACGCAGTATTTT.

The chain recombines TRBV6-6 with TRBJ2-2; no clear D. V was cut by 3 bases and J by 5 bases, with 7 bases left in between. The CDR3 spans 13 residues. The V gene's germline CDR1 is MNHNY and CDR2 SVGAGI (reference sequence). The CDR3 DNA reads TGTGCCAGCAGTTATGAGGTTACCGGGGAGCTGTTTTTT. Amino acid sequence: CASSYEVTGELFF.

The chain combines TRBV11-2 with TRBJ1-3; D possibly corresponds to TRBD1 (5 bases). CDR1 SGHAT and CDR2 FQNNGV come from the germline V gene. CDR3 size: 15 residues. Trimming took 4 bases from V and 2 from J, leaving 12 bases between them. This CDR3 reads CASSWDPGTGNTIYF. CDR3 nucleotides: TGTGCCAGCAGCTGGGACCCGGGAACTGGAAACACCATATATTTT.

CDR3 sequence: CASNRALNEKLFF. CDR3 DNA sequence: TGTGCCAGCAACCGGGCCCTTAATGAAAAACTGTTTTTT. The chain joins TRBV28 to TRBJ1-4; D is ambiguous. Germline assignment: CDR1 MDHEN and CDR2 SYDVKM. Trimming removed 7 bases from V and 4 bases from J, with 10 bases in between. This CDR3 has 13 amino acids.

The chain uses TRBV4-2 and TRBJ1-2; tentative D call: TRBD1 (5 bases). Germline values: CDR1 LGHNA, CDR2 YNFKEQ. Trimming took off 1 base at V and 1 base at J, with 7 bases between the two ends. The CDR3 covers 14 residues. CDR3 sequence (DNA): TGTGCCAGCAGCCAAGGGGGGAGTAACTATGGCTACACCTTC. This codes for CASSQGGSNYGYTF.

V is TRBV3-1 (or the pseudogene TRBV3-2) and J is TRBJ2-3; D unclear. The germline V and J ends were trimmed by 4 bases and 4 bases, with 6 bases remaining between them. Germline lookup yields CDR1 LGHDT and CDR2 YNNKEL (reference sequence). The CDR3 covers 12 residues. For the CDR3, the DNA is TGTGCCAGCAGCCGACTGGCAGATACGCAGTATTTT. Amino acid sequence: CASSRLADTQYF.

The gene calls are TRBV29-1 and TRBJ2-3; 16 positions match TRBD2. Germline assignment: CDR1 SQVTM and CDR2 ANQGSEA. Trimming at V came to 7 bases and at J to 9 bases, leaving 7 bases not matched to a gene. The CDR3 extends over 14 amino acids. The CDR3 DNA sequence: TGCAGCGCAGGGACTAGCGGGGGGGCTGGGACGCAGTATTTT. As protein: CSAGTSGGAGTQYF.

V and J are TRBV12-1 and TRBJ1-4; the listed D gene, TRBD1, was not tested against the DNA. TRBV12-1 is classified as a pseudogene. The length of the CDR3 is 12 residues. The CDR3 spells CASSQGTGERLF. CDR3 nucleotide sequence: TGTGCCAGCAGCCAAGGGACAGGGGAGCGGCTTTTT.

V is TRBV11-3 and J is TRBJ2-2, with TRBD2 matching 7 bases. Germline V gene sequence: CDR1 SGHNT, CDR2 YENEEA. V lost 5 bases and J lost 2; bases outside the gene matches: 5. The length of the CDR3 is 15 residues. The CDR3 DNA is TGTGCCAGCAGCCTTAGCGGGCCAAACACCGGGGAGCTGTTTTTT. It yields the protein CASSLSGPNTGELFF.

The CDR3 sequence is CASSQVTFLDTQYF. For the CDR3, the DNA is TGTGCCAGCAGCCAAGTAACTTTCCTAGATACGCAGTATTTT. The V gene is TRBV3-1 (or the pseudogene TRBV3-2), the J gene TRBJ2-3; D ambiguous. The CDR3 has 14 amino acids. V dropped 1 base and J dropped 5 bases, with 10 bases sitting between them. Germline V gene data show CDR1 as LGHDT and CDR2 as YNNKEL (reference sequence).

This clone is a singleton in its sample. This chain links TRBV4-1 with TRBJ2-7; a weak D match, TRBD1 (6 bases). The CDR3 runs 16 residues. With 0 bases removed from V and 5 bases from J, the gap between germline ends came to 17 bases. The germline V gene has CDR1 MGHRA and CDR2 YSYEKL. CDR3 loop: CASSQELDRSVHEQYF. CDR3 nucleotides: TGCGCCAGCAGCCAAGAATTAGACAGGTCAGTCCACGAGCAGTACTTC.

This clone was recorded at least ten times. The V gene is TRBV6-5, the J gene TRBJ1-2; 7 bases align to TRBD1. The CDR3 runs to 14 residues. Germline V CDR1 and CDR2: MNHEY, SVGAGI. The trim removed 5 bases at V and 4 bases at J, leaving 7 bases unmatched. The CDR3 DNA follows: TGTGCCAGCAGTCCGACAGGGCCTACCTATGGCTACACCTTC. Its protein product is CASSPTGPTYGYTF.

J is TRBJ1-5 and V is TRBV6-5; 10 nucleotides line up with TRBD1. CDR1 and CDR2 (germline): MNHEY, SVGAGI. V lost 6 bases and J lost 4; bases outside the gene matches: 6. This CDR3 comprises 15 residues. CDR3 coding DNA: TGTGCCAGCAGCCAAGGGACAGGGGCGAATCAGCCCCAGCATTTT. Amino acids: CASSQGTGANQPQHF.